This T cell receptor (beta chain) was obtained from a study of vaccination and CD4 T cells after COVID-19. As for the study in general: Mild disease affected 8 to 10 convalescent patients and severe disease one, all SARS-CoV-2 positive by nasal swab PCR. Overlapping spike peptides of SARS-CoV-2, HCoV-NL63, HCoV-OC43 and HCoV-229E were used, and cells were stimulated with them.

Time point given: late sampling 161 to 241 days after vaccination in three convalescent patients. Treatment in this sample: roughly 10-day PBMC culture with coronavirus spike peptide pools or control peptides (ViraFEST assay). To note about this clonotype: What it binds is not known.

Once obtained from cultured CD4+ T cells, the DNA was sequenced using the Oncomine TCR Beta short-read assay. The template was genomic DNA from cultured CD4+ T cells. Each CDR3 protein gets one entry after TCRdb re-called the PCR reads with MiXCR. The data show roughly 15,000 distinct CDR3 sequences, 45% to 60% seen once. This CDR3 is built from 14 residues. The germline V and J ends were trimmed by 2 bases and 1 base, with 8 bases remaining between them. Germline loops: CDR1 LNHDA, CDR2 SQIVND (reference sequence). Findings and caveats of the study: The median number of SARS-CoV-2-reactive clonotypes increased from roughly 21 to 40, a change that did not reach significance.

The source material was CD4+ T cells from blood, cultured in vitro, sampled about 7 months after SARS-CoV-2 vaccination. The rearrangement uses TRBV19 and TRBJ1-2; no clear D. This receptor was taken from a human donor who had recovered from COVID-19. CDR3 sequence: CASSIRLVNYGYTF. The CDR3 coding sequence is TGTGCCAGTAGTATACGGCTCGTTAACTATGGCTACACCTTC.